One T cell receptor beta chain is described in this entry. This sample was included in a study of blood T cell repertoires in COVID-19. The protocol was immunoSEQ multiplex PCR, while the TCRdb copy is restricted to in-frame clones and leaves out a portion. The sample has about 120,000 clones, approximately 83% seen once. The CDR3 has 16 residues. V gave up 3 bases and J gave up 4 bases, with 17 bases separating them. Per germline, CDR1 KGHSH and CDR2 LQKENI. The rearrangement joins TRBV18 to TRBJ2-3; a weak D match, TRBD1 (6 bases). Sequencing was done on a sample of peripheral blood. The receptor was derived from a man of 80 years or more with acute or convalescent COVID-19. The CDR3 loop reads CASSPNPAGVADTQYF. DNA for the CDR3: TGTGCCAGCTCACCCAATCCGGCAGGGGTGGCAGATACGCAGTATTTT.